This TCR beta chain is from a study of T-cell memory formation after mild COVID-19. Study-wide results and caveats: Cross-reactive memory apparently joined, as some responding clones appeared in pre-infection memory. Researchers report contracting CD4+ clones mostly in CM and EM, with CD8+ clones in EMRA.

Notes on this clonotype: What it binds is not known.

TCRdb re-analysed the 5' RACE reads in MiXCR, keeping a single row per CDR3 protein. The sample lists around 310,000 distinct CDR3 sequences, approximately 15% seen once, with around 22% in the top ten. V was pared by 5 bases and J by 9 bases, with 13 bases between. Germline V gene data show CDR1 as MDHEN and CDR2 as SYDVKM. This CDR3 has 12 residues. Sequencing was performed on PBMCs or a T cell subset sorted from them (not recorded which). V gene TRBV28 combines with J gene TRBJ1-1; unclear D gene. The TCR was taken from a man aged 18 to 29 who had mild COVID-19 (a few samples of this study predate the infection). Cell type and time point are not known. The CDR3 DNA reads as TGTGCCAGCAGTCTTAGCCCTCCGAAAGCTTTCTTT. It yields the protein CASSLSPPKAFF. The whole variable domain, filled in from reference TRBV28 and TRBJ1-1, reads DVKVTQSSRYLVKRTGEKVFLECVQDMDHENMFWYRQDPGLGLRLIYFSYDVKMKEKGDIPEGYSVSREKKERFSLILESASTNQTSMYLCASSLSPPKAFFGQGTRLTVV.